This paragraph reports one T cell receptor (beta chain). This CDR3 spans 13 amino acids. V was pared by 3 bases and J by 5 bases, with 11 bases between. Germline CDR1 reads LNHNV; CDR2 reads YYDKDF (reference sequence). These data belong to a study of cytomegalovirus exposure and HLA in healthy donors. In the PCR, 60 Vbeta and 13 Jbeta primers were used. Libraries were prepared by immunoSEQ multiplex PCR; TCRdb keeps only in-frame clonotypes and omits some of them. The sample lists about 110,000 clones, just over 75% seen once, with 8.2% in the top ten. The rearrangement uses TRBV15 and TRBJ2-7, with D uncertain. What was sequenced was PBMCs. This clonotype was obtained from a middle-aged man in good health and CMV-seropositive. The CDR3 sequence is CATSSSGLHEQYF. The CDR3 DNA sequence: TGTGCCACCAGCAGTTCGGGTCTACACGAGCAGTACTTC.